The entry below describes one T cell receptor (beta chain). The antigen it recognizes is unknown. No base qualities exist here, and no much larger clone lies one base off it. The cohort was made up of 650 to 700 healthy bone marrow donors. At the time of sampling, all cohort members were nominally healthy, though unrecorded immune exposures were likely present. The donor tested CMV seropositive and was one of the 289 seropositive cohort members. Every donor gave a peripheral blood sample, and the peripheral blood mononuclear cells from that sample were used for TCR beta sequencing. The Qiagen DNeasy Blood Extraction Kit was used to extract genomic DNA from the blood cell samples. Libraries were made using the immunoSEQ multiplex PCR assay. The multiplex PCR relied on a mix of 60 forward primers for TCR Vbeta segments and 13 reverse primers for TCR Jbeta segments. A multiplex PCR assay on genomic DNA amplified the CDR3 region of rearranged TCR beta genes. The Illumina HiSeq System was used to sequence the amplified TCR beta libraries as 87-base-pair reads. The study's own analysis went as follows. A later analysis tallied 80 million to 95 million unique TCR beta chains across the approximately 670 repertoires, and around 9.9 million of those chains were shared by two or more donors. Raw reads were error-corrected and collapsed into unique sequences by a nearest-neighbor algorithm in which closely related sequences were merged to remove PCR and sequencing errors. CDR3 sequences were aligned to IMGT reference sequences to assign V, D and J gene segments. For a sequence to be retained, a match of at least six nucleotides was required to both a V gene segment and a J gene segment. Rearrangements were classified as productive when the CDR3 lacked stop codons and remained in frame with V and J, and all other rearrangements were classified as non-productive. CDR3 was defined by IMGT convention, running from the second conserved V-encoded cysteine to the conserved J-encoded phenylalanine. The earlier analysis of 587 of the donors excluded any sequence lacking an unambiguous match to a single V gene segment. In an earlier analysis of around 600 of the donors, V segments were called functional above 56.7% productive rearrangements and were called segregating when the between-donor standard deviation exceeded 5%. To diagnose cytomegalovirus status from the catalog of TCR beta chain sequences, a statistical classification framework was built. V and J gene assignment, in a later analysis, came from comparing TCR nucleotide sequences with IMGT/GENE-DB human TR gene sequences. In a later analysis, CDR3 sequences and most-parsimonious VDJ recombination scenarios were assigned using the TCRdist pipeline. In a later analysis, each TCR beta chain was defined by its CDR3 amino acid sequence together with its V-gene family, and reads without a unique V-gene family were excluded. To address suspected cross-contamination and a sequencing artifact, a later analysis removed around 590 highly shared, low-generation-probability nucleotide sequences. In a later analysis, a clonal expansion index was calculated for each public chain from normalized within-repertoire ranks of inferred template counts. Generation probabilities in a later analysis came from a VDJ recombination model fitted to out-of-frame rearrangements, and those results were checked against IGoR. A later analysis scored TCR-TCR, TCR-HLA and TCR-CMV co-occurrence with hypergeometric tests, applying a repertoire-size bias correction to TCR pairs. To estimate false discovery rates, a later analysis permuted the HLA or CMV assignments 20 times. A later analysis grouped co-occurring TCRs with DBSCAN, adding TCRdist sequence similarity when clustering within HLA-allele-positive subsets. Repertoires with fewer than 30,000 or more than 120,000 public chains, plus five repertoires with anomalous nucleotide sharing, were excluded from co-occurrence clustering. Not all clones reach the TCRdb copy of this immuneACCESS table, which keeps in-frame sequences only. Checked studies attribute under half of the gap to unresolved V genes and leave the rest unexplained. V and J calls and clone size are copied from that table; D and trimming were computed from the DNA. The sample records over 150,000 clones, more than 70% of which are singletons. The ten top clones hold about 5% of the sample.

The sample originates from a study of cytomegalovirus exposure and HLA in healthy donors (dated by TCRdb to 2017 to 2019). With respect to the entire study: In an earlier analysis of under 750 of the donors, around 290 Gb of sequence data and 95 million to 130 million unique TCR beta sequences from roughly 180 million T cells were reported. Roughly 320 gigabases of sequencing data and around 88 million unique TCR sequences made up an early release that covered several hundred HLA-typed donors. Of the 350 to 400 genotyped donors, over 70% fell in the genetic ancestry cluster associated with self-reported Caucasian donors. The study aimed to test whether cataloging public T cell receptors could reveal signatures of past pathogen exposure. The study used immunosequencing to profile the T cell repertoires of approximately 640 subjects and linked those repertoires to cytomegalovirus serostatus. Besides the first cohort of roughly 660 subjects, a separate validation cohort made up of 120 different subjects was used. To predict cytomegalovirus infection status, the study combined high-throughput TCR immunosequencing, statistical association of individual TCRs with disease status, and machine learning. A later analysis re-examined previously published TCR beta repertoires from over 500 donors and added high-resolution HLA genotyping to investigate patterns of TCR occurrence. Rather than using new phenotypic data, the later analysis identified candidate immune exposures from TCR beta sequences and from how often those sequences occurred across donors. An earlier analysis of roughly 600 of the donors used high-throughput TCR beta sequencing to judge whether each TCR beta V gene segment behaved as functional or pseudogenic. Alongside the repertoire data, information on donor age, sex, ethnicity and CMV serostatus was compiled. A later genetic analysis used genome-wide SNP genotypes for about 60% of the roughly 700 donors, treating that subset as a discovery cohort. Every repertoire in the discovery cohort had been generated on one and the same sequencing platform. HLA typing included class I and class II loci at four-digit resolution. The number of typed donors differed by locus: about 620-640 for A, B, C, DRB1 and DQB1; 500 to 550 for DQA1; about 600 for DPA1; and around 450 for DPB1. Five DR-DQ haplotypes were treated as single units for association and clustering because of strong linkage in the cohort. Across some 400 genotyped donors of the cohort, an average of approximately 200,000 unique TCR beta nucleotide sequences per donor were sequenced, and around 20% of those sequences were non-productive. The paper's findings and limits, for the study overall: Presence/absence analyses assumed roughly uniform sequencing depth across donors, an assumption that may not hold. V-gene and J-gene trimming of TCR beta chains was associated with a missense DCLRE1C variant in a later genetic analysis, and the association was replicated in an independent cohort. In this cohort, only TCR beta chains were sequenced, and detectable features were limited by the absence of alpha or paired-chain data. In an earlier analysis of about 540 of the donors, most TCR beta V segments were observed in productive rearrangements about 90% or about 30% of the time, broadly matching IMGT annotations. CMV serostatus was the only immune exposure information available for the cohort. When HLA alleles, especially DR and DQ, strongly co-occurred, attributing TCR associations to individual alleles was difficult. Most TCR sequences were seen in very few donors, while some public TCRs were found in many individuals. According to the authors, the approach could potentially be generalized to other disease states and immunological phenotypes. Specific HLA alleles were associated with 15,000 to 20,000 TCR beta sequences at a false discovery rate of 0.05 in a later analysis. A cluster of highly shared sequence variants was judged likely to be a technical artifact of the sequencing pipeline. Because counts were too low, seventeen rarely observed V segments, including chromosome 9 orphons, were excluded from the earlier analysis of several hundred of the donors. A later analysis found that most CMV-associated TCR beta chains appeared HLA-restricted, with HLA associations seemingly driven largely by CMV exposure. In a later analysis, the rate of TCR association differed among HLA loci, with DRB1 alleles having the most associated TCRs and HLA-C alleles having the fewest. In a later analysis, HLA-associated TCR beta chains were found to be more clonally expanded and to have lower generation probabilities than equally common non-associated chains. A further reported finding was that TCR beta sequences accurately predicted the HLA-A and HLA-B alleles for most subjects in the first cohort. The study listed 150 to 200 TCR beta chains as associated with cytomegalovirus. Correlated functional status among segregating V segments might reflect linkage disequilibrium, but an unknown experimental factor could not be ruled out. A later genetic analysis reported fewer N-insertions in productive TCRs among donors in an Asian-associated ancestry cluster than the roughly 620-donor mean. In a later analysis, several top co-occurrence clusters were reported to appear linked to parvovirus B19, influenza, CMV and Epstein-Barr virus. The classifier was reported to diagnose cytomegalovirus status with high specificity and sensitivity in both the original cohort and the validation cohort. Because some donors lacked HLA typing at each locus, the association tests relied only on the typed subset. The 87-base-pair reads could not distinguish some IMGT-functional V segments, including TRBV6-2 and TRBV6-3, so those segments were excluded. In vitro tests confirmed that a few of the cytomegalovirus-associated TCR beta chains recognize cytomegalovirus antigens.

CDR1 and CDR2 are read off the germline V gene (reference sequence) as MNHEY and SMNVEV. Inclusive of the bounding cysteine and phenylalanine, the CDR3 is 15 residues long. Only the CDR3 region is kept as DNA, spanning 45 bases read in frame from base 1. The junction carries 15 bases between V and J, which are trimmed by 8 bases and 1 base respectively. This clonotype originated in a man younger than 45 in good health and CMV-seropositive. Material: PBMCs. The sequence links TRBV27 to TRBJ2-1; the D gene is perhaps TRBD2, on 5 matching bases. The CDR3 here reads CASRLGNPSYNEQFF. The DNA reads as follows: TGTGCCAGCCGACTCGGGAACCCATCCTACAATGAGCAGTTCTTC.